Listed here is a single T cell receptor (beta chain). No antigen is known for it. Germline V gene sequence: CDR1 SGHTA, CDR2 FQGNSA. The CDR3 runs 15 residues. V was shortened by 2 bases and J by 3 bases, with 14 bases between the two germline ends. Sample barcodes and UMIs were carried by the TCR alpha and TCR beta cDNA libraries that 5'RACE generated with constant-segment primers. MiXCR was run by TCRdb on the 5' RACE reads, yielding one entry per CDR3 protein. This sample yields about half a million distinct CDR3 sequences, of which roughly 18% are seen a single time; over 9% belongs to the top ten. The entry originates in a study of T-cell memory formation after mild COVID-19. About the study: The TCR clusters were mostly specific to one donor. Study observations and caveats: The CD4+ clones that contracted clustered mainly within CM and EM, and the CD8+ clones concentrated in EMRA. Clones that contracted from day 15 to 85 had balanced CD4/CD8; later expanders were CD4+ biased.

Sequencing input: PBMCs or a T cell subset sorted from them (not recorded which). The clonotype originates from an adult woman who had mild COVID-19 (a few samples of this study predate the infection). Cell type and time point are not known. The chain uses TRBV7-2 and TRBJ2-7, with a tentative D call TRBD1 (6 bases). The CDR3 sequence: CASSLQQGPYYEQYF. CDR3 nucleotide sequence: TGTGCCAGCAGCTTACAACAGGGTCCCTACTACGAGCAGTACTTC.